This T cell receptor beta chain originates from a study of beta chain features in type 1 diabetes. General study points: In all four CD4+ subsets, TCRB CDR3 length was significantly, moderately reduced in type 1 diabetes.

As to this clone: Antigen unknown.

Reverse transcribing all isolated RNA meant expressed TCRB transcripts were sequenced. The data were produced by immunoSEQ multiplex PCR, yet TCRdb's version contains in-frame clones alone and is incomplete. The sample shows around 250,000 clones, about 20% of them seen only once. V shed 7 bases and J shed 5 bases, with 9 bases lying between them. Germline lookup yields CDR1 MNHEY and CDR2 SVGAGI. CDR3 length equals 12 residues. The genes are TRBV6-5 and TRBJ1-5; D possibly corresponds to TRBD1 (6 bases). This clonotype originated in a woman aged 40 to 55 with type 1 diabetes. The sample was naive CD4+ T cells from blood. The CDR3 bases are TGTGCCAGCAAACAGGGAGATCAGCCCCAGCATTTT. This sequence encodes CASKQGDQPQHF.